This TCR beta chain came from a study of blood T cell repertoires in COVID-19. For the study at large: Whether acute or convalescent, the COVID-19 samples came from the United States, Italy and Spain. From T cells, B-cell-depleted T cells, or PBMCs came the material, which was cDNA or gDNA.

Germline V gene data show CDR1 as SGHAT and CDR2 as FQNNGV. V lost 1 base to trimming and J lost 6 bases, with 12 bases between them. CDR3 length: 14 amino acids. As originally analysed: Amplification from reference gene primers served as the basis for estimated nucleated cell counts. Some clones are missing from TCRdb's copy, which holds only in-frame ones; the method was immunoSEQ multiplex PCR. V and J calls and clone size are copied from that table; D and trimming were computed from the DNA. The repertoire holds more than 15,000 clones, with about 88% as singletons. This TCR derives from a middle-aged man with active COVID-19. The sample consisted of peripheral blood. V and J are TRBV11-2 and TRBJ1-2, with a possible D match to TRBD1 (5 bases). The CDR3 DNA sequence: TGTGCCAGCAGCTTAGCTGGGGGGACGGATGGCTACACCTTC. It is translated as CASSLAGGTDGYTF.